These T cell receptor beta chains were read from a single sample in a study of blood T cell repertoires in COVID-19. Assay used: immunoSEQ multiplex PCR; TCRdb lists only in-frame clones, some missing. The table lists 90,000 to 120,000 clones, roughly 80% of them singletons. Sequences were obtained from peripheral blood. The source is a man between 60 and 75 years old with acute or convalescent COVID-19. CDR3s include the opening cysteine and the closing phenylalanine or tryptophan. Fields, in order: CDR3 protein, CDR3 DNA, D gene, clone size, J gene, V gene. D genes are given only for firm matches. Not all rows give a size; the values are once, few, many and, for expanded clones, a class.

CASSASPGNQPQHF,TGTGCCAGTAGTGCTAGTCCTGGCAATCAGCCCCAGCATTTT,NA,NA,TRBJ1-5,TRBV19
CASSRTSGYNEQFF,TGCGCCAGCAGCAGGACTAGCGGTTACAATGAGCAGTTCTTC,TRBD2,NA,TRBJ2-1,TRBV5-1
CASSLKQGVSNQPQHF,TGTGCTAGCAGCTTAAAACAGGGTGTCAGCAATCAGCCCCAGCATTTT,NA,NA,TRBJ1-5,TRBV7-7
CASSPGTGTGGNQPQHF,TGTGCCAGCAGCCCCGGGACAGGGACCGGAGGCAATCAGCCCCAGCATTTT,TRBD1,NA,TRBJ1-5,TRBV5-8
CASSSDPGQGISGYTF,TGTGCCAGCAGCTCCGACCCGGGACAGGGGATCAGTGGCTACACCTTC,TRBD1,NA,TRBJ1-2,TRBV11-2
CASSPPGTPSYEQYF,TGTGCCAGCTCACCACCAGGGACACCTTCCTACGAGCAGTACTTC,NA,once,TRBJ2-7,TRBV18
CASKAGVGEQYF,TGTGCCAGCAAAGCGGGAGTGGGCGAGCAGTACTTC,TRBD2,NA,TRBJ2-7,TRBV12-3/TRBV12-4
CASSFQSGGYNEQFF,TGTGCCAGCAGCTTCCAAAGCGGGGGTTACAATGAGCAGTTCTTC,TRBD2,NA,TRBJ2-1,TRBV7-9
CASSWGLGQGNQPQHF,TGTGCCAGCAGCTGGGGCCTGGGGCAGGGGAATCAGCCCCAGCATTTT,NA,NA,TRBJ1-5,TRBV5-6
CASSSRTGRGETQYF,TGTGCCAGCAGCTCACGGACAGGGAGGGGGGAGACCCAGTACTTC,NA,NA,TRBJ2-5,TRBV7-2
CASSATTGGTEAFF,TGTGCCAGCAGTGCTACGACAGGGGGCACTGAAGCTTTCTTT,TRBD1,NA,TRBJ1-1,TRBV25-1
CASSQGGGKGYEQYF,TGTGCCAGCAGCCAGGGAGGGGGAAAGGGGTACGAGCAGTACTTC,NA,NA,TRBJ2-7,TRBV3-1/TRBV3-2
CASSLKGLYGYTF,TGTGCCAGCAGTCTGAAAGGACTGTATGGCTACACCTTC,NA,NA,TRBJ1-2,TRBV6-5
CASQRGPLNTGELFF,TGTGCCAGTCAGCGGGGACCCCTGAACACCGGGGAGCTGTTTTTT,TRBD2,NA,TRBJ2-2,TRBV3-1/TRBV3-2
CASSLPGQGYEQFF,TGTGCCAGCAGCCTCCCTGGACAGGGGTATGAGCAGTTCTTC,TRBD1,NA,TRBJ2-1,TRBV3-1/TRBV3-2
CASSLGGGFYEQYF,TGTGCCAGCAGCTTAGGCGGCGGATTCTACGAGCAGTACTTC,NA,NA,TRBJ2-7,TRBV7-3
CASSEPSDRGRDTQYF,TGCGCCAGCAGTGAGCCCTCGGACAGGGGGAGGGATACGCAGTATTTT,TRBD1,NA,TRBJ2-3,TRBV10-1
CASSPKTGGEDGYTF,TGTGCCAGCTCACCAAAGACAGGGGGCGAGGATGGCTACACCTTC,TRBD1,NA,TRBJ1-2,TRBV18
CASSQWGGAEAFF,TGTGCCAGCAGCCAGTGGGGGGGGGCTGAAGCTTTCTTT,NA,NA,TRBJ1-1,TRBV14
CASSFGRGSLSDTQYF,TGCGCCAGCAGCTTCGGGAGGGGGTCGCTATCAGATACGCAGTATTTT,TRBD2,NA,TRBJ2-3,TRBV5-1
CASSQEDTDTQYF,TGTGCCAGCAGTCAGGAAGACACAGATACGCAGTATTTT,NA,NA,TRBJ2-3,TRBV3-1/TRBV3-2
CASSLDPGGINYGYTF,TGTGCCAGCAGCTTAGACCCAGGAGGAATTAACTATGGCTACACCTTC,NA,NA,TRBJ1-2,TRBV11-2
CASGFLTRLAGGWNTGELFF,TGTGCTAGTGGTTTCCTTACCCGGCTAGCGGGGGGTTGGAACACCGGGGAGCTGTTTTTT,TRBD2,NA,TRBJ2-2,TRBV12-5
CASSPPRTGGEETQYF,TGTGCCAGCAGTCCCCCCCGGACAGGGGGGGAAGAGACCCAGTACTTC,TRBD1,once,TRBJ2-5,TRBV25-1
CASSLGGTSGSNEQFF,TGTGCCAGCAGCTTAGGTGGGACTAGCGGGAGCAATGAGCAGTTCTTC,TRBD2,once,TRBJ2-1,TRBV11-3
CAWSTRTGSVTYEQYF,TGTGCCTGGAGTACCAGGACAGGGTCCGTAACCTACGAGCAGTACTTC,TRBD1,NA,TRBJ2-7,TRBV30
CASSLAPLGTGGAGELFF,TGTGCCAGCAGCTTAGCACCGCTCGGGACAGGGGGTGCCGGGGAGCTGTTTTTT,TRBD1,NA,TRBJ2-2,TRBV7-6
CASSPSGGFNQPQHF,TGTGCCAGCTCACCCTCGGGAGGGTTCAATCAGCCCCAGCATTTT,NA,NA,TRBJ1-5,TRBV18
CASSGGTFTGELFF,TGTGCCAGCAGCGGGGGGACTTTCACCGGGGAGCTGTTTTTT,NA,NA,TRBJ2-2,TRBV5-4
CASSLGGSYEQYF,TGTGCCAGCAGCCTCGGGGGGTCCTACGAGCAGTACTTC,TRBD2,NA,TRBJ2-7,TRBV28
CASSSDRDYGYTF,TGTGCCAGCTCGTCCGACAGGGACTATGGCTACACCTTC,TRBD1,NA,TRBJ1-2,TRBV18
CASSFTRDRYNEQFF,TGTGCCAGCAGCTTCACCCGAGATCGCTACAATGAGCAGTTCTTC,NA,once,TRBJ2-1,TRBV6-5
CASSPLWGGGAVSYNEQFF,TGTGCCAGCAGTCCCCTGTGGGGCGGGGGGGCCGTTTCCTACAATGAGCAGTTCTTC,TRBD2,once,TRBJ2-1,TRBV27
CASSLGRGSPLHF,TGTGCCAGCAGCTTGGGCAGGGGTTCACCCCTCCACTTT,NA,NA,TRBJ1-6,TRBV5-4
CASSPGQRGSTEAFF,TGTGCCAGCTCACCAGGACAGCGTGGGAGCACTGAAGCTTTCTTT,NA,few,TRBJ1-1,TRBV18
CASSLSGSRETQYF,TGTGCCAGCAGCTTAAGCGGGAGTAGGGAGACCCAGTACTTC,TRBD2,NA,TRBJ2-5,TRBV7-3
CASSHVQGGVEQFF,TGCGCCAGCAGCCACGTCCAGGGCGGGGTTGAGCAGTTCTTC,NA,NA,TRBJ2-1,TRBV4-1
CASSVGRNSGNTIYF,TGTGCCAGTAGTGTGGGCAGGAACTCTGGAAACACCATATATTTT,NA,NA,TRBJ1-3,TRBV19
CATSRGLALATDTQYF,TGTGCCACCAGTCGGGGTCTAGCGTTGGCCACAGATACGCAGTATTTT,NA,NA,TRBJ2-3,TRBV7-9
CASSKGQGTYEQYF,TGTGCCAGTAGTAAGGGACAGGGGACCTACGAGCAGTACTTC,TRBD1,few,TRBJ2-7,TRBV19
CASRATSGPPDEQYF,TGTGCCAGCAGAGCGACTAGCGGGCCGCCAGACGAGCAGTACTTC,TRBD2,NA,TRBJ2-7,TRBV6-5